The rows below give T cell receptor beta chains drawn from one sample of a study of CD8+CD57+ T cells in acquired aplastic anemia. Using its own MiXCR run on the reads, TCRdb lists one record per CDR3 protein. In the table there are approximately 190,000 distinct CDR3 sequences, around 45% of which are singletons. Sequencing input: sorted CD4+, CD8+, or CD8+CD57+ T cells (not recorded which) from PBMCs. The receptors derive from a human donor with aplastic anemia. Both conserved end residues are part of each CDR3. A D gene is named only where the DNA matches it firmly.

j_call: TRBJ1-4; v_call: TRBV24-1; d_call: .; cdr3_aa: CATSDASGVNEKLFF
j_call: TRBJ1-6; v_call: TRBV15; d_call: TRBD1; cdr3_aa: CATSREGTGGAPLHF
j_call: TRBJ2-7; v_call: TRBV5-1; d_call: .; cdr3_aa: CASSLGTTSTYEQYF
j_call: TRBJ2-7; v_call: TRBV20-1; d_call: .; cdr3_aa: CSARDDYEQYF
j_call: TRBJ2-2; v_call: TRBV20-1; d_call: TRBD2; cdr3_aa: CSAPAVIGEGWHTGELFF
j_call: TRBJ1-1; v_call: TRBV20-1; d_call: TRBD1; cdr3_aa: CSARPYDRVNTEAFF
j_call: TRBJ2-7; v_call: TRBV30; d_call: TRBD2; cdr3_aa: CAWSVGLAGTGEQYF
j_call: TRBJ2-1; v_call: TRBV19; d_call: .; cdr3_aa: CASSIQGPYNEQFF
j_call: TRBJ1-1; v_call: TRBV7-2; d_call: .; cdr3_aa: CASGPAANTEAFF
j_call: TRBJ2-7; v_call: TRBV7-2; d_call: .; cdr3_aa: CASSYLQGRHEQYF
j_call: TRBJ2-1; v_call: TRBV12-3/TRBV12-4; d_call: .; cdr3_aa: CASSFLNPETYNEQFF
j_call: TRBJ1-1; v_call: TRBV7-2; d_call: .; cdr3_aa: CASSLAGVGNTEAFF
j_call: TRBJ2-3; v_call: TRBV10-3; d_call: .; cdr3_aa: CAISDQGNYNEQYF
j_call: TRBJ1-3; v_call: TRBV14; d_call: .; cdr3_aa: CASSRPWVSGNTIYF
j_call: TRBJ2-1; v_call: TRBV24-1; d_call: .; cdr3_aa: CATSAIGSSYNEQFF
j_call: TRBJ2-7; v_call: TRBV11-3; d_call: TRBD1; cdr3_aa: CASSEGQGWYEQYF
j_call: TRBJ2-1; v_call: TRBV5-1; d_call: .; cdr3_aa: CASSRFGSSYNEQFF
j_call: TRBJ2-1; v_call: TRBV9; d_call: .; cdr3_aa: CASSALNNEQFF
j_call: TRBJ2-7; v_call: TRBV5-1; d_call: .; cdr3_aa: CASSWAGRETYEQYF
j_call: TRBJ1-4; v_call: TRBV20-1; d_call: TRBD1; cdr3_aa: CSGTGRGDATNEKLFF
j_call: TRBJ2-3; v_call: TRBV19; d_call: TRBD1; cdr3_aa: CASPTGAFTDTQYF
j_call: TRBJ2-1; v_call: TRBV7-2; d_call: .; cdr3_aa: CASSLNAQRAYNEQFF
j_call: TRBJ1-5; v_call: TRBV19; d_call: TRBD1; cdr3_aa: CASTPIQGAAHSNQPQHF
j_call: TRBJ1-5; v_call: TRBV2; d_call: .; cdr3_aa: CASSLATNQPQHF